The rows below give T cell receptor beta chains drawn from one sample of a study of shared clonotypes between healthy human individuals. Produced via immunoSEQ multiplex PCR; TCRdb's table is partial and in-frame only. The sample contains roughly 2,300,000 clones, roughly 90% of which appear only once. The sample consisted of naive CD4+ T cells from PBMCs. All receptors derive from a man younger than 30 in good health. Some clones in this sample may be carry-over from other donors' samples. Each CDR3 is given with its conserved first and last residue. D genes are given only for firm matches. Part of the rows lack a size; the others show once, few, many or a class for expanded clones.

abundance: once
d_gene: TRBD1
j_gene: TRBJ2-7
len: 14
v_gene: TRBV11-2
CDR3nt: TGTGCCAGCAGCTTAGGACAGGGGGCCTACGAGCAGTACTTC
CDR3aa: CASSLGQGAYEQYF

abundance: NA
d_gene: NA
j_gene: TRBJ2-1
len: 13
v_gene: TRBV28
CDR3nt: TGTGCTTCACTCGGGCTCACCGCCGGTGAGCAGTTCTTC
CDR3aa: CASLGLTAGEQFF

abundance: NA
d_gene: NA
j_gene: TRBJ1-5
len: 15
v_gene: TRBV5-1
CDR3nt: TGCGCCAGCAGGGCCGGCTTCGGGGAAAGTCAGCCCCAGCATTTT
CDR3aa: CASRAGFGESQPQHF

abundance: NA
d_gene: NA
j_gene: TRBJ2-3
len: 12
v_gene: TRBV11-3
CDR3nt: TGTGCCAGCAGCTTATCACCAGATACGCAGTATTTT
CDR3aa: CASSLSPDTQYF

abundance: NA
d_gene: TRBD2
j_gene: TRBJ2-3
len: 14
v_gene: TRBV7-9
CDR3nt: TGTGCCAGCAGCAGAACTAGCGGCACAGATACGCAGTATTTT
CDR3aa: CASSRTSGTDTQYF

abundance: NA
d_gene: TRBD2
j_gene: TRBJ2-7
len: 15
v_gene: TRBV5-1
CDR3nt: TGCGCCAGCAGCCCGGCTAGCGGGAGGGCCGGCGAGCAGTACTTC
CDR3aa: CASSPASGRAGEQYF

abundance: few
d_gene: NA
j_gene: TRBJ1-5
len: 15
v_gene: TRBV7-2
CDR3nt: TGTGCCAGCAGCTTAGCTAGGGGGGCCTATCAGCCCCAGCATTTT
CDR3aa: CASSLARGAYQPQHF

abundance: NA
d_gene: TRBD1
j_gene: TRBJ2-7
len: 14
v_gene: TRBV5-1
CDR3nt: TGCGCCAGCAGCTTGGTAGGGACAGACTACGAGCAGTACTTC
CDR3aa: CASSLVGTDYEQYF

abundance: NA
d_gene: NA
j_gene: TRBJ2-3
len: 15
v_gene: TRBV9
CDR3nt: TGTGCCAGCAGCTTAACACCCCTCGACACAGATACGCAGTATTTT
CDR3aa: CASSLTPLDTDTQYF

abundance: NA
d_gene: TRBD1
j_gene: TRBJ2-7
len: 15
v_gene: TRBV10-2
CDR3nt: TGCGCCAGCAGTGAGACAGGGGGGTGGGCCTACGAGCAGTACTTC
CDR3aa: CASSETGGWAYEQYF

abundance: NA
d_gene: NA
j_gene: TRBJ2-1
len: 8
v_gene: TRBV20-1
CDR3nt: TGCAGTGATGATGAGCAGTTCTTC
CDR3aa: CSDDEQFF

abundance: NA
d_gene: NA
j_gene: TRBJ1-1
len: 18
v_gene: TRBV11-2
CDR3nt: TGTGCCAGCAGCTTAGATCGGGGGGGGAACAGGGTGAACACTGAAGCTTTCTTT
CDR3aa: CASSLDRGGNRVNTEAFF

abundance: NA
d_gene: TRBD1
j_gene: TRBJ1-5
len: 15
v_gene: TRBV19
CDR3nt: TGTGCCAGTAGTCCCCGGGACAGCCCATTTGGGCCCCAGCATTTT
CDR3aa: CASSPRDSPFGPQHF

abundance: NA
d_gene: TRBD2
j_gene: TRBJ2-7
len: 13
v_gene: TRBV6-1
CDR3nt: TGTGCCAACGCGAGCGGGGGGGAAACGGTGCAGTACTTC
CDR3aa: CANASGGETVQYF

abundance: few
d_gene: NA
j_gene: TRBJ1-5
len: 14
v_gene: TRBV13
CDR3nt: TGTGCCAGCAGCTTCAGGGATAGCAATCAGCCCCAGCATTTT
CDR3aa: CASSFRDSNQPQHF

abundance: NA
d_gene: NA
j_gene: TRBJ2-1
len: 13
v_gene: TRBV7-3
CDR3nt: TGTGCCAGCAGCCGATCGAGTCACAATGAGCAGTTCTTC
CDR3aa: CASSRSSHNEQFF

abundance: NA
d_gene: NA
j_gene: TRBJ1-2
len: 8
v_gene: TRBV20-1
CDR3nt: TGCAGTGCTCGAGAATCCCCATTC
CDR3aa: CSARESPF

abundance: NA
d_gene: NA
j_gene: TRBJ2-7
len: 10
v_gene: TRBV20-1
CDR3nt: TGCAGTGCCCCTGCCTACGAGCAGTACTTC
CDR3aa: CSAPAYEQYF

abundance: NA
d_gene: TRBD1
j_gene: TRBJ2-7
len: 16
v_gene: TRBV5-1
CDR3nt: TGCGCCAGCAGTATTTTACAGGGGACGACGTTGAGGGAGCAGTACTTC
CDR3aa: CASSILQGTTLREQYF

abundance: NA
d_gene: TRBD2
j_gene: TRBJ2-1
len: 11
v_gene: TRBV20-1
CDR3nt: TGCAGTGCTGCCCAGGGAGGGGAAAGGTTCTTC
CDR3aa: CSAAQGGERFF

abundance: NA
d_gene: NA
j_gene: TRBJ2-7
len: 15
v_gene: TRBV7-9
CDR3nt: TGTGCCAGCAGTAGGTGGGACGAATACTCCTACGAGCAGTACTTC
CDR3aa: CASSRWDEYSYEQYF

abundance: once
d_gene: NA
j_gene: TRBJ2-7
len: 15
v_gene: TRBV5-1
CDR3nt: TGCGCCAGCAGCTTGTTTGGGGGGGCGGCCTACGAGCAGTACTTC
CDR3aa: CASSLFGGAAYEQYF